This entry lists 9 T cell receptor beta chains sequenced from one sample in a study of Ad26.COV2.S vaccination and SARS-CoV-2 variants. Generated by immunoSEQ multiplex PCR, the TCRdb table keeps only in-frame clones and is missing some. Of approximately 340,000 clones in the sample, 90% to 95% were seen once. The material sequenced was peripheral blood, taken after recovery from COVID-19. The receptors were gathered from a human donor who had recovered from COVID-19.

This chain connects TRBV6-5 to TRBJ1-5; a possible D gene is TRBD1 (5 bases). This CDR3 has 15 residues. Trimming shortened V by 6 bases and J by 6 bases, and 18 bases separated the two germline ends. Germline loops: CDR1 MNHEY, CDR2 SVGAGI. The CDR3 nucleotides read TGTGCCAGCAGCCCGTTAGGGACGGGATTTCAGCCCCAGCATTTT. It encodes CASSPLGTGFQPQHF.

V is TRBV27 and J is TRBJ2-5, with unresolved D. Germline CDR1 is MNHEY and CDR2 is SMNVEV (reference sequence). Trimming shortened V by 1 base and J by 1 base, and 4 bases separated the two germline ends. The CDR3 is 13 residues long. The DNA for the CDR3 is TGTGCCAGCAGTTTATACTCCCAAGAGACCCAGTACTTC. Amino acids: CASSLYSQETQYF.

DNA of the CDR3: TGCAGTGCTAGTTCGTCTGAAAAACTGTTTTTT. It specifies CSASSSEKLFF. The genes are TRBV20-1 and TRBJ1-4; D ambiguous. CDR1 is DFQATT, CDR2 SNEGSKA, per germline (reference sequence). This CDR3 region has 11 residues. The V and J ends lost 3 bases and 7 bases respectively, with 6 bases between them.

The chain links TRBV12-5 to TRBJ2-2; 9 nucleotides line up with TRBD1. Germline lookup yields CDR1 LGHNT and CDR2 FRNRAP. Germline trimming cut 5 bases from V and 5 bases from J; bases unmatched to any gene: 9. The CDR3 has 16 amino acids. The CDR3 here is CASGNPGQGYTGELFF. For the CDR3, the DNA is TGTGCTAGTGGTAACCCGGGACAGGGATATACCGGGGAGCTGTTTTTT.

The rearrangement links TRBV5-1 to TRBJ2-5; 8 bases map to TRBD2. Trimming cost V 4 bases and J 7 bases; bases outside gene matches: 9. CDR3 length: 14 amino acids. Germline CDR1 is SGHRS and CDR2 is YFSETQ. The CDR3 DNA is TGCGCCAGCAGCCCCGGGACTAGACATTCGACCCAGTACTTC. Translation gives CASSPGTRHSTQYF.

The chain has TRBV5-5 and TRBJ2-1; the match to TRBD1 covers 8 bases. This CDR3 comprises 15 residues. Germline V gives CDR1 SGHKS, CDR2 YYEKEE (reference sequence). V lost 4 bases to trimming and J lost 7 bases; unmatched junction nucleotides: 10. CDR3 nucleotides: TGTGCCAGCAGCCGAGGACAGGGCTGGACAAATGAGCAGTTCTTC. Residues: CASSRGQGWTNEQFF.

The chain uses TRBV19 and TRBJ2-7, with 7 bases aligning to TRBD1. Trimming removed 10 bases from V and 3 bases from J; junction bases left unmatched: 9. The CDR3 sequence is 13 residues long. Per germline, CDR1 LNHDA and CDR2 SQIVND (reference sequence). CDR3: CATSATGNYEQYF. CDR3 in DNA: TGTGCCACCTCAGCGACAGGGAACTACGAGCAGTACTTC.

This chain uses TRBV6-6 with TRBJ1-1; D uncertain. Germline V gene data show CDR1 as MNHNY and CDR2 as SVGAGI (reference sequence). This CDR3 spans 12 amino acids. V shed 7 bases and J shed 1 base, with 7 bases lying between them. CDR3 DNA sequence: TGTGCCAGCACAAAGTCGAACACTGAAGCTTTCTTT. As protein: CASTKSNTEAFF.

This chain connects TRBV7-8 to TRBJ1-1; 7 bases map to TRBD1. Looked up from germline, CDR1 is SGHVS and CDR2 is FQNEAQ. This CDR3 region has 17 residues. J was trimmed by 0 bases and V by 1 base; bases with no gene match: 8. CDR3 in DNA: TGTGCCAGCAGCTTAGTGTCAGGGGGTCCTTTGAACACTGAAGCTTTCTTT. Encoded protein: CASSLVSGGPLNTEAFF.